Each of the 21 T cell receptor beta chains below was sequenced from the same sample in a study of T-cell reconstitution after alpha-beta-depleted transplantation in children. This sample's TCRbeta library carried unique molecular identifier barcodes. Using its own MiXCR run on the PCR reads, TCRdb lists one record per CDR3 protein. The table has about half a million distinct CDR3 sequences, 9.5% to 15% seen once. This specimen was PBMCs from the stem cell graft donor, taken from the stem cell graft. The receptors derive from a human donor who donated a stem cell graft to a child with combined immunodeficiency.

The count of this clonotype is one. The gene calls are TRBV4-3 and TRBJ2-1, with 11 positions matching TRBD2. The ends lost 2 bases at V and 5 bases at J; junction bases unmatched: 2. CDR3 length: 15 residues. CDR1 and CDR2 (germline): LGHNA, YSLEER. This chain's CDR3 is CASSQTSGRNNEQFF. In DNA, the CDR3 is TGCGCCAGCAGCCAAACTAGCGGGAGAAACAATGAGCAGTTCTTC.

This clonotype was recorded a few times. As DNA, the CDR3 is TGTGCCAGCAGCTTAAGGGGCGGGAGGGAGACCCAGTACTTC. Its protein product is CASSLRGGRETQYF. V and J are TRBV7-2 and TRBJ2-5, with 8 bases matching TRBD2. The CDR3 runs to 14 residues. The V and J ends lost 2 bases and 5 bases, in that order; junction bases with no gene match: 4. CDR1 SGHTA and CDR2 FQGNSA come from the germline V gene. Drawing the rest from reference TRBV7-2 and TRBJ2-5, the complete variable domain is GAGVSQSPSNKVTEKGKDVELRCDPISGHTALYWYRQSLGQGLEFLIYFQGNSAPDKSGLPSDRFSAERTGGSVSTLTIQRTQQEDSAVYLCASSLRGGRETQYFGPGTRLLVL.

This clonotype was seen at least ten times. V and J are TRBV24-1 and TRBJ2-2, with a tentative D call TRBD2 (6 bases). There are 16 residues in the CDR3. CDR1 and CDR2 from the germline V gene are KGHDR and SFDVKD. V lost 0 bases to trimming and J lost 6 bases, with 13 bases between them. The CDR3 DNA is TGTGCCACCAGTGATTTGGGGGACTTTATGGCCGGGGAGCTGTTTTTT. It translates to CATSDLGDFMAGELFF.

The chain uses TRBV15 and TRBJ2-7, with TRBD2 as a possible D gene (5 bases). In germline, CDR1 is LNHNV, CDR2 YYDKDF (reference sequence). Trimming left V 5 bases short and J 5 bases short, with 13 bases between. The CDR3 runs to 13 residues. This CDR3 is CATSLRTGNEQYF. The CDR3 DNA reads TGTGCCACCAGCTTACGGACTGGGAACGAGCAGTACTTC. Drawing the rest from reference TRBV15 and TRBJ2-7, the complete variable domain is DAMVIQNPRYQVTQFGKPVTLSCSQTLNHNVMYWYQQKSSQAPKLLFHYYDKDFNNEADTPDNFQSRRPNTSFCFLDIRSPGLGDTAMYLCATSLRTGNEQYFGPGTRLTVT.

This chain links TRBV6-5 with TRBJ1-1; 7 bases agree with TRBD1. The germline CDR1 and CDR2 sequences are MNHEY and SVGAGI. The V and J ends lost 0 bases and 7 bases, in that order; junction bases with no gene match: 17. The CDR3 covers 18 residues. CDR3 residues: CASSYSFGGAGGNGEAFF. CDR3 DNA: TGTGCCAGCAGTTACTCCTTCGGGGGCGCAGGGGGGAACGGTGAAGCTTTCTTT.

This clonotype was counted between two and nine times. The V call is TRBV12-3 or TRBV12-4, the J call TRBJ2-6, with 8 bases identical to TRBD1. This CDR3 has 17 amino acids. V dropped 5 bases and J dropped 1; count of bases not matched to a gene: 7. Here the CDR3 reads CASSPGTGLSGANVLTF. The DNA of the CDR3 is TGTGCCAGCAGTCCTGGGACAGGCCTATCTGGGGCCAACGTCCTGACTTTC.

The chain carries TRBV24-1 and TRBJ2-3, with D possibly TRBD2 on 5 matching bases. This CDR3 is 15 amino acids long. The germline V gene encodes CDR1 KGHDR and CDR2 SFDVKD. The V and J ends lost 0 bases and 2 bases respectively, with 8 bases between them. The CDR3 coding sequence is TGTGCCACCAGTGATTTGGGGGAGAACACAGATACGCAGTATTTT. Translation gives CATSDLGENTDTQYF.

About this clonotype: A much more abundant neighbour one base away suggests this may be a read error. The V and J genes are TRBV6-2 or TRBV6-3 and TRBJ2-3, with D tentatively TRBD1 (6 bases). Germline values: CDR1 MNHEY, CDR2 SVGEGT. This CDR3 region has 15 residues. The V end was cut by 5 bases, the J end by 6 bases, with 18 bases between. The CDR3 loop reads CASSLRDNHGDTQYF. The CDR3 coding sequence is TGTGCCAGCAGTCTGAGGGACAACCATGGGGATACGCAGTATTTT.

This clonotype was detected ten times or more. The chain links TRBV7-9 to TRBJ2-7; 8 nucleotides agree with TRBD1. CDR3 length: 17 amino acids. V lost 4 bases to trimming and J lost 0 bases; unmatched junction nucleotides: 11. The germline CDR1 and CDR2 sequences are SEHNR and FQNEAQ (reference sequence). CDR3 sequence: CASSSRQGFRPSYEQYF. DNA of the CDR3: TGTGCCAGCAGCTCAAGACAGGGGTTCCGGCCCTCCTACGAGCAGTACTTC.

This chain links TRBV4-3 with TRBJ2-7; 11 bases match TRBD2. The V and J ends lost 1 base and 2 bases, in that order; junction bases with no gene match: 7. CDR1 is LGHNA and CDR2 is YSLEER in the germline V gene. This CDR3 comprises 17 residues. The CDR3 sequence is CASSQAAPTSGAYEQYF. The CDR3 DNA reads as TGCGCCAGCAGCCAAGCCGCCCCGACTAGCGGGGCCTACGAGCAGTACTTC.

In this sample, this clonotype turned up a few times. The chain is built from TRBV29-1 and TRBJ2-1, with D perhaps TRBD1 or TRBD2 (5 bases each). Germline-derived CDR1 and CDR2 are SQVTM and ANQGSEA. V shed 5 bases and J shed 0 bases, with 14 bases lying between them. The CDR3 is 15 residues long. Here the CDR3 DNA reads TGCAGCGTTACGGGGCGGCTCAGCTCCTACAATGAGCAGTTCTTC. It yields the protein CSVTGRLSSYNEQFF.

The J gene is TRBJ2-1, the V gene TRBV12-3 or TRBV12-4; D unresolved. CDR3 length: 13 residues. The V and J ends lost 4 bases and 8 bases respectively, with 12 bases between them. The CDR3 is CASSSTLRYEQFF. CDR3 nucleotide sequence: TGTGCCAGCAGTTCGACCCTGCGGTATGAGCAGTTCTTC.

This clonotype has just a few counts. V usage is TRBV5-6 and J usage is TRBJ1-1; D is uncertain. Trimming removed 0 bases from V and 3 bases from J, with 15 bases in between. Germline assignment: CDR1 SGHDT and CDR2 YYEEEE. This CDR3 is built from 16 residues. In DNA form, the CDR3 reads TGTGCCAGCAGCTTGGCCCCGGGGAGAGCATACACTGAAGCTTTCTTT. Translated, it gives CASSLAPGRAYTEAFF.

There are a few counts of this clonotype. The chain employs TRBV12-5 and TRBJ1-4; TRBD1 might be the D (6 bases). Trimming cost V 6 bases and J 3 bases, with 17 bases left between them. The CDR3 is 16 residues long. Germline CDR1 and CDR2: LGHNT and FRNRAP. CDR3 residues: CASGLFPGDANEKLFF. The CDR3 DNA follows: TGTGCTAGTGGCCTATTTCCAGGGGATGCTAATGAAAAACTGTTTTTT.

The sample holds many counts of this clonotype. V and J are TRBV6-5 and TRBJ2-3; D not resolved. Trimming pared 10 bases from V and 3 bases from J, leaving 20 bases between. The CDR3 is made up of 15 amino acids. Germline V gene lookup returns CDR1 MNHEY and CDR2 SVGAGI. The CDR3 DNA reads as TGTGCCACCTATAGACGGATTTCTGATACAGATACGCAGTATTTT. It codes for CATYRRISDTDTQYF.

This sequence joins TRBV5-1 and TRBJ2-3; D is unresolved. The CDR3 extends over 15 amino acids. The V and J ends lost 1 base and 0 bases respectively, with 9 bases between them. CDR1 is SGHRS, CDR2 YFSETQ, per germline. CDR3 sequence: CASSLFAASTDTQYF. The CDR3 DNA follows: TGCGCCAGCAGCTTGTTTGCAGCTAGCACAGATACGCAGTATTTT.

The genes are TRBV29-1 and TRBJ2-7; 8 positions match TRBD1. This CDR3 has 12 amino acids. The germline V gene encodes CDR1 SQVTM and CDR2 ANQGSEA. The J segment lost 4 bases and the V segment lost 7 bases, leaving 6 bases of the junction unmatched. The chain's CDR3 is CSGFNRGYEQYF. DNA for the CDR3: TGCAGCGGTTTTAACAGGGGGTACGAGCAGTACTTC.

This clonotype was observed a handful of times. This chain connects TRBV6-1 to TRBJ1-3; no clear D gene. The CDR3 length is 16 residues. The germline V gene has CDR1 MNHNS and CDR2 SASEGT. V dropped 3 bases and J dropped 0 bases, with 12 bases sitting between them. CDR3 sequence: CASSDAYSFSGNTIYF. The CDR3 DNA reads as TGTGCCAGCAGTGACGCCTACAGTTTCTCTGGAAACACCATATATTTT.

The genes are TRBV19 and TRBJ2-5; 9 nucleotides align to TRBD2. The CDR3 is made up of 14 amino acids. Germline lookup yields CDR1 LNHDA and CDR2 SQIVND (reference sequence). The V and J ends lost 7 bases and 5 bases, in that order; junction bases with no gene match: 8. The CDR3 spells CASTQSSGTETQYF. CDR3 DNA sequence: TGTGCCAGTACCCAATCTAGCGGGACGGAGACCCAGTACTTC.

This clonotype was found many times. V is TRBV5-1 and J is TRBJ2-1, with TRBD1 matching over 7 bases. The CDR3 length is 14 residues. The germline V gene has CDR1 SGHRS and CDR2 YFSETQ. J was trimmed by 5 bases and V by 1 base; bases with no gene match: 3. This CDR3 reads CASSLLGGHNEQFF. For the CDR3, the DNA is TGCGCCAGCAGCTTGTTAGGGGGCCACAATGAGCAGTTCTTC.

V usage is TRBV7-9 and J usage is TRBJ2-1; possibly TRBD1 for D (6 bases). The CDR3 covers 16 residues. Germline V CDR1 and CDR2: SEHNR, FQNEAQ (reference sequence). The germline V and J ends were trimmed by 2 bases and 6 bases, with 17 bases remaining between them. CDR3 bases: TGTGCCAGCAGCTTATCGGGAACAGGGCATCGCAATGAGCAGTTCTTC. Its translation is CASSLSGTGHRNEQFF. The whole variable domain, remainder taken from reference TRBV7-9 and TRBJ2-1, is DTGVSQNPRHKITKRGQNVTFRCDPISEHNRLYWYRQTLGQGPEFLTYFQNEAQLEKSRLLSDRFSAERPKGSFSTLEIQRTEQGDSAMYLCASSLSGTGHRNEQFFGPGTRLTVL.